This entry describes one T cell receptor beta chain. The antigen is undetermined. A CD45RO-CCR7+CD27+CD95- phenotype identified naive CD8+ T cells. The sample is drawn from a study of CXCR3-negative and CXCR3-positive naive CD8 T cells. Study context: Sequencing yielded 120 million to 150 million TRB reads, roughly 1.5 +/- 0.3 million per library.

Study-wide results and caveats: For naive cells, CXCR3-negative and CXCR3-positive subsets had similar TRBV-TRBJ usage; for memory cells, usage differed.

The method, 5' RACE with UMI labels, was used to prepare the TRB cDNA libraries. TCRdb processed the 5' RACE reads again and assigns one entry to each CDR3 protein, with no DNA. Its table lists under 85,000 distinct CDR3 sequences. Germline assignment: CDR1 KGHDR and CDR2 SFDVKD. The CDR3 sequence is 16 residues long. Input material: naive CXCR3- CD8+ T cells from blood. Subset denoted: CD45RO-CCR7+CD27+CD95- naive CD8+ T cells lacking CXCR3 (TNR3-). The sequence was obtained from a human donor in good health. Some clones in this sample may be carry-over from other donors' samples. The V call is TRBV24-1, the J call TRBJ2-1. CDR3: CATSDRGQEPADEQFF.